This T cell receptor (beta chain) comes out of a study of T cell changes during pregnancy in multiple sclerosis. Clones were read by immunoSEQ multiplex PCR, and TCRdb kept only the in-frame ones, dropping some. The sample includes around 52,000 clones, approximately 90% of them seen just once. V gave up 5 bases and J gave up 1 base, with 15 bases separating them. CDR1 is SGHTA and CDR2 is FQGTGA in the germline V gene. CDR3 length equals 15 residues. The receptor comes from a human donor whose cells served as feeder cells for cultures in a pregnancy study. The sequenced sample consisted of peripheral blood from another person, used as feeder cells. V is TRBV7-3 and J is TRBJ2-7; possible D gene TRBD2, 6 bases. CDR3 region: CASSPLPGTSYEQYF. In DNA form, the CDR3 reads TGTGCCAGCAGCCCCCTCCCGGGGACTTCCTACGAGCAGTACTTC.